The clone carrying this T cell receptor beta chain was observed a few times. The data derive from a study of blood T cell repertoires in COVID-19. Overall study context: The United States, Italy and Spain provided the acute and convalescent COVID-19 samples. Sources were T cells, B-cell-depleted T cells, or PBMCs; the material itself was cDNA or gDNA.

Methods used by the authors: For nucleated cells, counts were estimated from reference gene primer amplification. Clones were sequenced by immunoSEQ multiplex PCR, and TCRdb holds only the in-frame ones, with some missing. V and J calls and clone size are those listed in that table; D and trimming were worked out from the DNA. Here the sample spans 130,000 or so clones, 84% being singletons. The germline V gene encodes CDR1 SGHRS and CDR2 YFSETQ. V gave up 7 bases and J gave up 5 bases, with 18 bases separating them. The CDR3 runs 14 residues. This chain joins TRBV5-1 and TRBJ1-2; D might be TRBD1 (5 bases). The source material was peripheral blood. The clonotype comes from a man in his sixties with acute or convalescent COVID-19. CDR3 in amino acids: CASGRSGPEYGYTF. In DNA, the CDR3 is TGCGCCAGCGGGAGGTCGGGACCGGAATATGGCTACACCTTC. The full variable domain, completed using reference TRBV5-1 and TRBJ1-2, is KAGVTQTPRYLIKTRGQQVTLSCSPISGHRSVSWYQQTPGQGLQFLFEYFSETQRNKGNFPGRFSGRQFSNSRSEMNVSTLELGDSALYLCASGRSGPEYGYTFGSGTRLTVV.